The sequence of this TCR beta chain was determined in a study of beta chain features in type 1 diabetes. Study-level points and caveats: Shorter TCRB CDR3s, moderately but significantly so, marked every one of the four CD4+ subsets in Type 1 diabetes patients. The analysis here could not establish whether HLA type shapes TCRB rearrangement.

V lost 1 base to trimming and J lost 7 bases, with 13 bases between them. The CDR3 covers 14 residues. Germline CDR1 is SGHTA and CDR2 is FQGNSA. Sorting of CD4+ naive, central memory, regulatory and stem cell-like memory cells was performed via CD45RO/CCR7/CD25/CD127/CD95/CD27. Reverse transcribing all isolated RNA meant expressed TCRB transcripts were sequenced. The protocol was immunoSEQ multiplex PCR, while the TCRdb copy is restricted to in-frame clones and leaves out a portion. The data hold roughly 160,000 clones, with approximately 8% observed a single time. In the case of this clone: Its target is unknown.

The rearrangement uses TRBV7-2 and TRBJ2-5, with no clear D. This clonotype originated in a man aged 18 to 30 with type 1 diabetes. The specimen sequenced was central memory CD4+ T cells from blood. The CDR3 DNA follows: TGTGCCAGCAGCTTAGGCCTAGTACGAGGGACCCAGTACTTC. It translates to CASSLGLVRGTQYF. Supplemented by reference TRBV7-2 and TRBJ2-5, the full variable domain reads GAGVSQSPSNKVTEKGKDVELRCDPISGHTALYWYRQSLGQGLEFLIYFQGNSAPDKSGLPSDRFSAERTGGSVSTLTIQRTQQEDSAVYLCASSLGLVRGTQYFGPGTRLLVL.